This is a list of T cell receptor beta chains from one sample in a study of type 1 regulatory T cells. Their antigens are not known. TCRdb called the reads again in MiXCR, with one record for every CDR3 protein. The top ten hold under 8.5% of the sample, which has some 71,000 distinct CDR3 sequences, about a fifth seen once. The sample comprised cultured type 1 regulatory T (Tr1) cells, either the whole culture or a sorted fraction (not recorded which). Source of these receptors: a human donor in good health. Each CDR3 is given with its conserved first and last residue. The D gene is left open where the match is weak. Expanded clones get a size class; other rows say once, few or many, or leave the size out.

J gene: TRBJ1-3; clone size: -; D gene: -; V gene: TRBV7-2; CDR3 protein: CASSLTGFGNTIYF; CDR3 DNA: TGTGCCAGCAGCTTAACCGGGTTTGGAAACACCATATATTTT
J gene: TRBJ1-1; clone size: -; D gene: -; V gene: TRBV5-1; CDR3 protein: CASSYRTENTEAFF; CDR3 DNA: TGCGCCAGCAGCTACAGGACGGAGAACACTGAAGCTTTCTTT
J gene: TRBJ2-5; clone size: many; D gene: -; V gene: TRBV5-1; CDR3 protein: CASSLGSATQETQYF; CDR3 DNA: TGCGCCAGCAGCTTGGGTAGCGCGACCCAAGAGACCCAGTACTTC
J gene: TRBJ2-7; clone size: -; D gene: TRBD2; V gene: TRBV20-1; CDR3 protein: CSARASGRAEQYF; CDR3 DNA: TGCAGTGCTAGGGCTAGCGGGAGGGCTGAGCAGTACTTC
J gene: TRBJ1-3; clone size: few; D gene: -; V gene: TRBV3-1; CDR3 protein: CASSHLSSGNTIYF; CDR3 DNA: TGTGCCAGCAGCCATTTGAGCTCTGGAAACACCATATATTTT
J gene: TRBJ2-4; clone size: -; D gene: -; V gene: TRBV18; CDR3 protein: CASSPEGQLLHIQYF; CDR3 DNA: TGTGCCAGCTCACCGGAGGGACAGCTTTTGCACATTCAGTACTTC
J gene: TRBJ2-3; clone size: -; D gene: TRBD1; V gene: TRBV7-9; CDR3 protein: CASSSTGTASTDTQYF; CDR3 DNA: TGTGCCAGCAGCTCCACCGGGACAGCTAGCACAGATACGCAGTATTTT
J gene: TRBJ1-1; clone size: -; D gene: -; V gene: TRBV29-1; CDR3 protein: CSVERSFTAYTEAFF; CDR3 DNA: TGCAGCGTTGAAAGGAGTTTTACAGCTTACACTGAAGCTTTCTTT
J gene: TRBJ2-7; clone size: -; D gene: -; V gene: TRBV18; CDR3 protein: CASSPDRPNEQYF; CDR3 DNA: TGTGCCAGCTCACCCGACAGGCCCAACGAGCAGTACTTC
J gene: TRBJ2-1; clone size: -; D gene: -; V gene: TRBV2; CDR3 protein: CASREVAASYNEQFF; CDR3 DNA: TGTGCCAGCAGAGAAGTAGCGGCTTCCTACAATGAGCAGTTCTTC
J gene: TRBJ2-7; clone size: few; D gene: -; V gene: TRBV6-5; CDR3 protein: CASSYSTGSDEQYF; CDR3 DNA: TGTGCCAGCAGTTACAGTACAGGGAGCGACGAGCAGTACTTC
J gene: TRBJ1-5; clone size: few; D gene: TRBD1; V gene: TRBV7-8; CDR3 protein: CASSLAGTGYRQPQHF; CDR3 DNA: TGTGCCAGCAGCTTGGCCGGGACAGGGTATCGTCAGCCCCAGCATTTT
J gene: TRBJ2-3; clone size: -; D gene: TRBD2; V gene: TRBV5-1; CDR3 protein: CASSSALAGATDTQYF; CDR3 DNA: TGCGCCAGCAGCTCTGCCCTAGCGGGAGCCACAGATACGCAGTATTTT
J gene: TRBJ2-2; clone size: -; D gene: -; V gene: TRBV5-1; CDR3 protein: CASSPPVTPGELFF; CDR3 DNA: TGCGCCAGCAGCCCACCAGTAACCCCCGGGGAGCTGTTTTTT
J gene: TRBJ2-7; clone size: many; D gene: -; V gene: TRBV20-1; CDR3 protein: CSASGQMQKEQYF; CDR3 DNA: TGCAGTGCCTCCGGACAGATGCAAAAAGAGCAGTACTTC
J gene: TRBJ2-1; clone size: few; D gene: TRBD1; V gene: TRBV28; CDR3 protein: CASGTGIYNEQFF; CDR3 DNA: TGTGCTTCCGGGACAGGCATTTACAATGAGCAGTTCTTC
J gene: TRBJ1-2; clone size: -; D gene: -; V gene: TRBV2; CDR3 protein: CASSMADGYTF; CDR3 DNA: TGTGCCAGCAGCATGGCCGACGGTTACACCTTC
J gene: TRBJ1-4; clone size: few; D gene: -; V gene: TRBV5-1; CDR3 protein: CASSLAVGEGEKLFF; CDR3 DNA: TGCGCCAGCAGCTTGGCCGTAGGGGAAGGTGAAAAACTGTTTTTT